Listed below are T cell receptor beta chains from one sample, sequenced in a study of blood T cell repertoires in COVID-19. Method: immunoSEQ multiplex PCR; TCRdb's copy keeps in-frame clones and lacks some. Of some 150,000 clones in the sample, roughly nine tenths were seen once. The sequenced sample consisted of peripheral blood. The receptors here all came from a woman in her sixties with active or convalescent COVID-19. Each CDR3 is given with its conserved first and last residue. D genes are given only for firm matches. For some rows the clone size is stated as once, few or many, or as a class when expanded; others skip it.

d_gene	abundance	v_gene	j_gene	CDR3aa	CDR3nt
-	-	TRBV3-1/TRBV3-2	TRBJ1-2	CASSQDSQGQGYTF	TGTGCCAGCAGCCAAGATTCGCAGGGCCAAGGCTACACCTTC
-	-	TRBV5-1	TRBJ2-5	CASSLGTDQETQYF	TGCGCCAGCAGCTTGGGGACAGACCAAGAGACCCAGTACTTC
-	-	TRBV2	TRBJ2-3	CASSGVSRTDTQYF	TGTGCCAGCAGTGGTGTGAGCCGCACAGATACGCAGTATTTT
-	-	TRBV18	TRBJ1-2	CASSSLKEMGRYGYTF	TGTGCCAGCTCTTCCCTCAAGGAAATGGGGCGATATGGCTACACCTTC
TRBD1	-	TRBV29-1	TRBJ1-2	CSVESRGRTGRDNYGYTF	TGCAGCGTTGAATCCAGAGGTAGGACAGGGCGCGACAACTATGGCTACACCTTC
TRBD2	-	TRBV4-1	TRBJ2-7	CASSQDPGGANYEQYF	TGCGCCAGCAGCCAAGATCCGGGGGGGGCCAACTACGAGCAGTACTTC
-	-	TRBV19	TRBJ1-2	CASIGRVNYGYTF	TGTGCCAGTATCGGCAGGGTGAACTATGGCTACACCTTC
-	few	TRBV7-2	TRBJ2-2	CASSPNRATTYAGELFF	TGTGCCAGCAGCCCAAACAGGGCAACCACCTACGCCGGGGAGCTGTTTTTT
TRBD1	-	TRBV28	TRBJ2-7	CASLPGQGNYEQYF	TGTGCCAGCCTTCCGGGACAGGGCAACTACGAGCAGTACTTC
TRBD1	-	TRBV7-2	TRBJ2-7	CASSYRTGVYEQYF	TGTGCCAGCAGCTATCGGACAGGGGTCTACGAGCAGTACTTC
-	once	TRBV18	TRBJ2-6	CASSPNGAGANVLTF	TGTGCCAGCTCCCCTAACGGGGCTGGGGCCAACGTCCTGACTTTC
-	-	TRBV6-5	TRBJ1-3	CASSYGALGNTIYF	TGTGCCAGCAGTTACGGGGCGTTGGGAAACACCATATATTTT
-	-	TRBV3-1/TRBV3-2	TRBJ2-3	CASSQARVDTQYF	TGTGCCAGCAGCCAGGCGCGGGTAGATACGCAGTATTTT
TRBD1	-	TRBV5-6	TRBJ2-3	CASSPPGQALGDTQYF	TGTGCCAGCAGCCCCCCGGGACAGGCATTAGGAGATACGCAGTATTTT